This T cell receptor (beta chain) was profiled in a study of response to subunit inactivated influenza vaccine. Each CDR3 protein gets one entry after TCRdb re-called the RT-PCR reads with MiXCR. This sample has 450,000 to 600,000 distinct CDR3 sequences, with approximately 7.6% found just once. This clonotype was counted a few times. Its specificity is not known. Whole-study findings and limits: It was the authors' suggestion that each seasonal influenza vaccination recruits few new T cells.

The specimen was PBMCs from blood, collected less than 30 months after vaccination. This TCR derives from a man between 50 and 75 years old who received an inactivated influenza vaccine.

The CDR3 loop reads CASSQNRDRQAFF. The CDR3 nucleotides read TGTGCCAGCAGCCAAAACCGGGACAGGCAAGCTTTCTTT. V usage is TRBV3-1 and J usage is TRBJ1-1; TRBD1 aligns across 8 bases. Germline CDR1 LGHDT, CDR2 YNNKEL (reference sequence). The CDR3 spans 13 residues. V lost 2 bases, J lost 9 bases, and 5 bases stayed unmatched.